Listed below are T cell receptor beta chains from one sample, sequenced in a study of OX40 agonist ivuxolimab in advanced cancers. Repertoires were generated with immunoSEQ multiplex PCR, while TCRdb's copy carries only in-frame clones and drops some. This sample carries about 62,000 clones, around 79% of them seen once, and the ten largest clones take around 9.9%. The sequenced sample was CD4+ or CD8+ T cells sorted from blood, obtained in a trial of the OX40 agonist ivuxolimab. All receptors derive from an adult with an advanced solid tumor such as melanoma, head and neck, liver or kidney cancer. CDR3s include the opening cysteine and the closing phenylalanine or tryptophan. Fields, in order: CDR3 protein, CDR3 DNA, clone size, J gene, V gene, D gene. The D gene is left open where the match is weak. The listing skips clone size in some rows; elsewhere it reads once, few, many or a size class.

CDR3: CASSSTGQGAVLGYTF; DNA: TGCGCCAGCAGCTCCACGGGACAGGGGGCAGTTCTCGGCTACACCTTC; size: .; J: TRBJ1-2; V: TRBV5-1; D: TRBD1
CDR3: CASSRCGDF; DNA: TGTGCCAGCTCACGCTGCGGAGACTTC; size: .; J: TRBJ2-7; V: TRBV18; D: .
CDR3: CASSERAGGITDTQYF; DNA: TGTGCCAGCAGTGAAAGGGCGGGGGGGATTACAGATACGCAGTATTTT; size: .; J: TRBJ2-3; V: TRBV25-1; D: TRBD2
CDR3: CASSRGRGVFDSPLHF; DNA: TGTGCCAGCAGCCGAGGGCGGGGGGTATTTGATTCACCCCTCCACTTT; size: once; J: TRBJ1-6; V: TRBV5-8; D: .
CDR3: CASSFGGSSTGELFF; DNA: TGCGCCAGCAGCTTCGGCGGGTCGAGTACCGGGGAGCTGTTTTTT; size: once; J: TRBJ2-2; V: TRBV5-1; D: .
CDR3: CASSMGTQAYYGYTF; DNA: TGTGCCAGTAGTATGGGGACACAAGCTTACTATGGCTACACCTTC; size: .; J: TRBJ1-2; V: TRBV19; D: .
CDR3: CASSYGRVEQYF; DNA: TGTGCCAGCAGTTACGGTAGGGTAGAGCAGTACTTC; size: few; J: TRBJ2-7; V: TRBV6-6; D: .
CDR3: CASSEASRAAFF; DNA: TGTGCCAGCAGTGAAGCGAGCCGAGCGGCTTTCTTT; size: .; J: TRBJ1-1; V: TRBV6-5; D: .
CDR3: CASSPNLVGYGYTF; DNA: TGTGCCAGCAGCCCCAATTTGGTCGGCTATGGCTACACCTTC; size: .; J: TRBJ1-2; V: TRBV7-6; D: .
CDR3: CASSQTKTQYF; DNA: TGTGCCAGCAGCCAAACCAAGACCCAGTACTTC; size: .; J: TRBJ2-5; V: TRBV14; D: .
CDR3: CASSRGRRNKSTNEKLFF; DNA: TGCGCCAGCAGTCGTGGACGCCGAAATAAGAGTACTAATGAAAAACTGTTTTTT; size: .; J: TRBJ1-4; V: TRBV10-1; D: .
CDR3: CASTLVGGNTEAFF; DNA: TGTGCCAGCACCTTAGTGGGGGGGAACACTGAAGCTTTCTTT; size: .; J: TRBJ1-1; V: TRBV11-2; D: .
CDR3: CAWSLIQRSGYTF; DNA: TGTGCCTGGAGTCTGATCCAACGGAGTGGCTACACCTTC; size: .; J: TRBJ1-2; V: TRBV30; D: .
CDR3: CASSLGPTQANTQYF; DNA: TGTGCCAGCAGCTTAGGACCGACGCAAGCAAATACGCAGTATTTT; size: .; J: TRBJ2-3; V: TRBV7-2; D: .
CDR3: CASSLATGLQETQYF; DNA: TGTGCCAGCAGCTTAGCCACAGGACTTCAAGAGACCCAGTACTTC; size: .; J: TRBJ2-5; V: TRBV7-2; D: .
CDR3: CASSFGTHQPQHF; DNA: TGTGCCAGCAGTTTTGGTACCCATCAGCCCCAGCATTTT; size: .; J: TRBJ1-5; V: TRBV28; D: .
CDR3: CASSDAGLADNEQFF; DNA: TGTGCCAGCAGTGACGCGGGACTAGCAGACAATGAGCAGTTCTTC; size: many; J: TRBJ2-1; V: TRBV6-4; D: TRBD2
CDR3: CASSWDRGAKSPLHF; DNA: TGTGCCAGCAGCTGGGATCGGGGGGCGAAATCACCCCTCCACTTT; size: few; J: TRBJ1-6; V: TRBV5-6; D: .
CDR3: CASSPPGVGAGELFF; DNA: TGTGCCAGCTCACCCCCGGGAGTGGGCGCCGGGGAGCTGTTTTTT; size: few; J: TRBJ2-2; V: TRBV18; D: .
CDR3: CASSFLLVNEQFF; DNA: TGTGCCAGCAGCTTTCTGTTGGTCAATGAGCAGTTCTTC; size: .; J: TRBJ2-1; V: TRBV7-9; D: .
CDR3: CASSEAAADSYEQYF; DNA: TGTGCCAGCAGTGAGGCAGCGGCCGACTCCTACGAGCAGTACTTC; size: .; J: TRBJ2-7; V: TRBV2; D: .
CDR3: CASSQEARFYNEQFF; DNA: TGCGCCAGCAGCCAAGAGGCGCGGTTCTACAATGAGCAGTTCTTC; size: few; J: TRBJ2-1; V: TRBV4-3; D: .
CDR3: CASTGLAENIQYF; DNA: TGTGCCAGCACGGGACTAGCGGAAAACATTCAGTACTTC; size: .; J: TRBJ2-4; V: TRBV2; D: TRBD2
CDR3: CASSLTSGSSRETQYF; DNA: TGTGCCAGCAGCTTAACCAGCGGGAGTTCGAGGGAGACCCAGTACTTC; size: .; J: TRBJ2-5; V: TRBV7-2; D: TRBD2
CDR3: CASSVYRRRQGNTEAFF; DNA: TGTGCCAGCAGCGTGTACAGGAGGCGACAAGGGAACACTGAAGCTTTCTTT; size: .; J: TRBJ1-1; V: TRBV5-4; D: .
CDR3: CASSSGGYEQYF; DNA: TGTGCCAGCAGCTCCGGAGGCTACGAGCAGTACTTC; size: once; J: TRBJ2-7; V: TRBV5-5; D: .
CDR3: CASSTRLGSADEQYF; DNA: TGTGCCAGCAGCACCCGTCTGGGTAGCGCAGACGAGCAGTACTTC; size: .; J: TRBJ2-7; V: TRBV11-3; D: .
CDR3: CASSPSGAPYEQYF; DNA: TGTGCCAGCAGCCCTAGCGGAGCCCCCTACGAGCAGTACTTC; size: once; J: TRBJ2-7; V: TRBV5-4; D: TRBD2
CDR3: CASSLSRDNGYTF; DNA: TGTGCCAGCAGCTTATCCCGAGATAATGGCTACACCTTC; size: .; J: TRBJ1-2; V: TRBV7-3; D: .
CDR3: CASSANSNQPQHF; DNA: TGTGCCAGCAGTGCCAATAGCAATCAGCCCCAGCATTTT; size: few; J: TRBJ1-5; V: TRBV2; D: .
CDR3: CASSYSVSYSNQPQHF; DNA: TGTGCCAGCAGTTACTCGGTCAGCTATAGCAATCAGCCCCAGCATTTT; size: .; J: TRBJ1-5; V: TRBV6-6; D: .
CDR3: CSVDIQGSGGELFF; DNA: TGCAGCGTTGACATACAGGGGTCTGGCGGGGAGCTGTTTTTT; size: .; J: TRBJ2-2; V: TRBV29-1; D: TRBD1
CDR3: CASNPSGRASDTGELFF; DNA: TGTGCCAGCAACCCTAGCGGGAGGGCCTCGGACACCGGGGAGCTGTTTTTT; size: .; J: TRBJ2-2; V: TRBV19; D: TRBD2
CDR3: CACQGGSYEQYF; DNA: TGTGCCTGCCAGGGAGGCTCCTACGAGCAGTACTTC; size: .; J: TRBJ2-7; V: TRBV30; D: .
CDR3: CASSDGRIAYSYGYTF; DNA: TGTGCCAGCAGTGATGGTAGAATAGCCTATTCATATGGCTACACCTTC; size: .; J: TRBJ1-2; V: TRBV2; D: .
CDR3: CASSLGGLAGAEQFF; DNA: TGTGCCAGCAGCTTAGGCGGACTAGCGGGAGCTGAGCAGTTCTTC; size: few; J: TRBJ2-1; V: TRBV7-9; D: TRBD2
CDR3: CASSLEIPNTEAFF; DNA: TGCGCCAGCAGCTTGGAAATCCCGAACACTGAAGCTTTCTTT; size: .; J: TRBJ1-1; V: TRBV5-1; D: .
CDR3: CAISESGGQGLQETQYF; DNA: TGTGCCATCAGTGAGTCCGGCGGGCAGGGCCTTCAAGAGACCCAGTACTTC; size: .; J: TRBJ2-5; V: TRBV10-3; D: .
CDR3: CASSPRTSGNGELFF; DNA: TGTGCCAGCTCACCAAGGACTAGCGGGAACGGGGAGCTGTTTTTT; size: .; J: TRBJ2-2; V: TRBV18; D: TRBD2
CDR3: CAISETPLAGGDNEQFF; DNA: TGTGCCATCAGTGAGACCCCTCTAGCGGGAGGGGACAATGAGCAGTTCTTC; size: .; J: TRBJ2-1; V: TRBV10-3; D: TRBD2
CDR3: CASSLAHSIQGYDIQYF; DNA: TGTGCCAGCAGCTTAGCGCATTCAATTCAGGGTTATGACATTCAGTACTTC; size: .; J: TRBJ2-4; V: TRBV7-9; D: .
CDR3: CSVRGGFSGTGPYEQYF; DNA: TGCAGCGTTCGAGGAGGGTTTTCTGGGACAGGCCCCTACGAGCAGTACTTC; size: .; J: TRBJ2-7; V: TRBV29-1; D: TRBD1
CDR3: CASRTANTEAFF; DNA: TGTGCCTCACGGACAGCGAACACTGAAGCTTTCTTT; size: .; J: TRBJ1-1; V: TRBV27; D: .
CDR3: CASSQGSRPNSPLHF; DNA: TGCGCCAGCAGCCAAGGTAGTCGGCCGAATTCACCCCTCCACTTT; size: .; J: TRBJ1-6; V: TRBV4-3; D: .
CDR3: CASSPDALTGNYGYTF; DNA: TGCGCCAGCAGCCCCGACGCCTTGACAGGGAACTATGGCTACACCTTC; size: .; J: TRBJ1-2; V: TRBV4-1; D: TRBD1
CDR3: CASSLALGGETQYF; DNA: TGTGCCAGCAGCTTAGCGCTGGGGGGGGAGACCCAGTACTTC; size: .; J: TRBJ2-5; V: TRBV7-7; D: TRBD2
CDR3: CASSRTGTATDTQYF; DNA: TGTGCCAGCAGCCGCACCGGGACAGCCACAGATACGCAGTATTTT; size: .; J: TRBJ2-3; V: TRBV11-2; D: TRBD1
CDR3: CASSITGTGAPYTF; DNA: TGTGCCAGCAGTATCACCGGGACAGGGGCTCCCTACACCTTC; size: .; J: TRBJ1-2; V: TRBV28; D: TRBD1
CDR3: CASSPSDHIWELFF; DNA: TGTGCCAGCAGCCCTTCGGACCACATTTGGGAGCTGTTTTTT; size: .; J: TRBJ2-2; V: TRBV9; D: .
CDR3: CASSPRGGTTYNEQFF; DNA: TGTGCCAGCAGCCCCCGGGGCGGGACCACATACAATGAGCAGTTCTTC; size: .; J: TRBJ2-1; V: TRBV7-9; D: .
CDR3: CATSRGITGEGHYEQYF; DNA: TGTGCCACCAGCAGAGGGATAACGGGGGAGGGTCATTACGAGCAGTACTTC; size: .; J: TRBJ2-7; V: TRBV15; D: TRBD2